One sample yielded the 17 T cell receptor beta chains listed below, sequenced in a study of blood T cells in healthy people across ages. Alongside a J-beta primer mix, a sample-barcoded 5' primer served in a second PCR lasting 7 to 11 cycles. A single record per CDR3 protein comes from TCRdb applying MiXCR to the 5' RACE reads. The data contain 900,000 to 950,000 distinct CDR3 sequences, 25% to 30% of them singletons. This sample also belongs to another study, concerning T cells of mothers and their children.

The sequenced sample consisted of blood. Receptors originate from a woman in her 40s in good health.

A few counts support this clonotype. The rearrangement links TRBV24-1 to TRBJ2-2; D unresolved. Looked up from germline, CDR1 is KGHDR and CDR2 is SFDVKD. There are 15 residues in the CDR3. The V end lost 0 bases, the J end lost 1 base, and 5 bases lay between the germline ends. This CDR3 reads CATSDLNKNTGELFF. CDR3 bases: TGTGCCACCAGTGATTTGAACAAGAACACCGGGGAGCTGTTTTTT.

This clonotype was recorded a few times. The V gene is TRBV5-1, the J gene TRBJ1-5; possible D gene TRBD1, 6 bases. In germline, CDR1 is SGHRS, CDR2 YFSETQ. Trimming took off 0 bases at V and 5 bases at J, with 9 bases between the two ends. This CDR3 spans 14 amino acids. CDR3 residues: CASSLGGPYQPQHF. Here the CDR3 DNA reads TGCGCCAGCAGCTTGGGGGGGCCGTATCAGCCCCAGCATTTT.

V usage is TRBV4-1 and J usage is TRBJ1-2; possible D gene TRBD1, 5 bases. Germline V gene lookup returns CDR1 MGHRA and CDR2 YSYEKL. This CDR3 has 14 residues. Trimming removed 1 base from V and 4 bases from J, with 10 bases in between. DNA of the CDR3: TGCGCCAGCAGCCAAGTGGCAGGGTTCTATGGCTACACCTTC. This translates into CASSQVAGFYGYTF.

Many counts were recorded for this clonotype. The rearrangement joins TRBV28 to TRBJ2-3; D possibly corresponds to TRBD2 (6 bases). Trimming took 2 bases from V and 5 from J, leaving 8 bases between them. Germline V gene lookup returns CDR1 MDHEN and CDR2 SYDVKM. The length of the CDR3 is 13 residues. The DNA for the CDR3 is TGTGCCAGCAGTTTAGACGGGGGAGATACGCAGTATTTT. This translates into CASSLDGGDTQYF.

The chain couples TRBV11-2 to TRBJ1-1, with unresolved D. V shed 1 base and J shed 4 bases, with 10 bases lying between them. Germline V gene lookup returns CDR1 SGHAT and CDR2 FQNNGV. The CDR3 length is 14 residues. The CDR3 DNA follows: TGTGCCAGCAGCTTAGCGCCGGAGCGCACTGAAGCTTTCTTT. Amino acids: CASSLAPERTEAFF.

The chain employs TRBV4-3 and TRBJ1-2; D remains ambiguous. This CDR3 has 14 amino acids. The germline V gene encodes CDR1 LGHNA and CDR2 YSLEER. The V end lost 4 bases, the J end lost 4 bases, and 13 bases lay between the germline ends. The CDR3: CASSRATQSYGYTF. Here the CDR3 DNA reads TGCGCCAGCAGCCGAGCCACCCAGAGCTATGGCTACACCTTC.

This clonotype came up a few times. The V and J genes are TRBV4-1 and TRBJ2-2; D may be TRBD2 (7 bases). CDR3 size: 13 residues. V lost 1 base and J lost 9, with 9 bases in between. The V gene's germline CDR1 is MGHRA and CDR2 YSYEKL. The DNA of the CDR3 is TGCGCCAGCAGCCAAGCGGGGGGCCGGGAGCTGTTTTTT. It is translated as CASSQAGGRELFF.

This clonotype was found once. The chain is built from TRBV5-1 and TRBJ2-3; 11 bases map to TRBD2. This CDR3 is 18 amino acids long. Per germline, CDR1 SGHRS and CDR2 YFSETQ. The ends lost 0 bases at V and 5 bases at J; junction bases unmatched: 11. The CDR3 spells CASSLGLAGTSSVDTQYF. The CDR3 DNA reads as TGCGCCAGCAGCTTGGGACTAGCGGGAACTTCTTCGGTAGATACGCAGTATTTT.

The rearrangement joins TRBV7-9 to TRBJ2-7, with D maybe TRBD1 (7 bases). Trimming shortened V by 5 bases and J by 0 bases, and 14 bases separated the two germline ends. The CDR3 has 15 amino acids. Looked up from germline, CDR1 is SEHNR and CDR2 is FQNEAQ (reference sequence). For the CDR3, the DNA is TGTGCCAGCAGCCAGGGGGGAATCAGCTCCTACGAGCAGTACTTC. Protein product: CASSQGGISSYEQYF.

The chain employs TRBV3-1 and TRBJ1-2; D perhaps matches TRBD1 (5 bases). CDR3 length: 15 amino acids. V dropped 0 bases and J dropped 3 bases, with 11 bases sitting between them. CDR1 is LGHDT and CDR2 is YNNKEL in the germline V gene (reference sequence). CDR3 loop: CASSQDVGGDYGYTF. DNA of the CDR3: TGTGCCAGCAGCCAAGACGTTGGGGGTGACTATGGCTACACCTTC.

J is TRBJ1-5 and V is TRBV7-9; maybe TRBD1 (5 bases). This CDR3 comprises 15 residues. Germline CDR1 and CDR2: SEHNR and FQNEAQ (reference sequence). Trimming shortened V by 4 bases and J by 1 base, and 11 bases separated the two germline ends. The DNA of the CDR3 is TGTGCCAGCAGCTCCGGGACTATAAGCAATCAGCCCCAGCATTTT. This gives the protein CASSSGTISNQPQHF.

CDR3 residues: CASSTLGGEQPQHF. In nucleotides, the CDR3 is TGTGCCAGCAGTACCCTTGGAGGGGAACAGCCCCAGCATTTT. J is TRBJ1-5 and V is TRBV6-2 or TRBV6-3, with D tentatively TRBD1 (5 bases). The CDR3 sequence is 14 residues long. V shed 5 bases and J shed 7 bases, with 15 bases lying between them. Germline-derived CDR1 and CDR2 are MNHEY and SVGEGT.

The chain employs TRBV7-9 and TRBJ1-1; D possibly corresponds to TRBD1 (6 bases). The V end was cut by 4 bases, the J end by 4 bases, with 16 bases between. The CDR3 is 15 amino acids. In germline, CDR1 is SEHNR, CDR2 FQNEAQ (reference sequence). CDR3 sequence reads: CASSYEHRVGTEAFF. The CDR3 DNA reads TGTGCCAGCAGCTACGAACACAGGGTAGGCACTGAAGCTTTCTTT.

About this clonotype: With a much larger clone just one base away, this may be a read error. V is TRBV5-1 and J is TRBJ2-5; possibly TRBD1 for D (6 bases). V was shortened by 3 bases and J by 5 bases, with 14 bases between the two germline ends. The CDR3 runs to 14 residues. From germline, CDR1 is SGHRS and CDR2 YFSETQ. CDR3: CASSSDSFEETQYF. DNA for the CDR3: TGCGCCAGCAGCTCGGACAGTTTTGAGGAGACCCAGTACTTC.

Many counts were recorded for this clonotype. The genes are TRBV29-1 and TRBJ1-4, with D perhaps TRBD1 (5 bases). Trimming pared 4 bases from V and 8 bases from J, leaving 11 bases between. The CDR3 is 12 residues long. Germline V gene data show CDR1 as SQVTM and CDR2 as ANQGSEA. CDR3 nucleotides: TGCAGCGTTGGACAGTTCAGGGAAAAACTGTTTTTT. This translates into CSVGQFREKLFF.

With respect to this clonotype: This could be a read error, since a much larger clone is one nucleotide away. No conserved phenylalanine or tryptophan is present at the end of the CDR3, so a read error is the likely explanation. The CDR3 coding sequence is TGTGCCAGCAGGGGACAGGGGAGGACTAATGAAAAACTGTTTGTT. Encoded protein: CASRGQGRTNEKLFV. The J gene is TRBJ1-4, the V gene TRBV6-5, with 10 bases lining up with TRBD1. CDR1 and CDR2 (germline): MNHEY, SVGAGI. After removal of 6 bases from V and 2 bases from J, the junction contained 3 bases not matched to a gene. CDR3 length: 15 amino acids.

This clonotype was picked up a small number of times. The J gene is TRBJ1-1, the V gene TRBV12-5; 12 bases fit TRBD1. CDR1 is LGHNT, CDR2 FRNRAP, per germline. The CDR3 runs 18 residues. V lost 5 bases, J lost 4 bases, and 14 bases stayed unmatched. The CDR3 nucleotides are TGTGCTAGTGGTACCCACCTCACCGGGACAGGGGGCTGCACTGAAGCTTTCTTT. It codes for CASGTHLTGTGGCTEAFF.